The following is a TCR beta chain sequence with its context. The antigen it binds to is not known. Base quality data are lacking; no much larger clone is found one base away. According to the germline V gene (reference sequence), CDR1 reads LNHDA and CDR2 reads SQIVND. Including cysteine and phenylalanine, the CDR3 has 15 amino acids. Kept here is only the CDR3 DNA, which spans 45 bases and is read in frame from base 1. The germline ends are 12 bases apart after V is trimmed by 3 bases and J by 4 bases. These data come from a study of blood T cell repertoires in COVID-19 (TCRdb year 2020). With respect to the entire study: Samples covering the acute and convalescent phases of COVID-19 were provided by collaborators in the United States, Italy and Spain. The prospective study material was composed of cDNA or gDNA derived from T cells, B-cell-depleted T cells, or PBMCs. Where available, HLA class I and class II types were taken from metadata supplied by the sample provider and were not determined by assay-based typing. The sample metadata nearly always contained a de-identified subject ID, COVID-19 status, age in years and sex. Samples came from the ongoing ImmuneRACE study (first 160 participants) plus 1,254 subjects from 6 global collaborators. The repertoires were released in a freely available public database intended as a resource for research on the immune response to SARS-CoV-2. Deeply sampled blood TCRbeta repertoires from subjects exposed to, actively infected with, or recovered from COVID-19 were included in the dataset.

Paper-wide results and their limitations: The quantity of clinical and demographic metadata differed by source and by participant and was supplied without curation.

The immunoSEQ Assay, a bias-controlled multiplex PCR, was used to amplify TCRbeta CDR3 regions from genomic DNA. Turning to the authors' computational methods: Within the assay, amplification of reference gene primers was used to estimate how many nucleated cells each sample contained. Sequence reads were collapsed and filtered to measure the absolute abundance of every unique TCRbeta CDR3 rearrangement. Productive Simpson clonality was computed per sample as the square root of Simpson's diversity index over productive rearrangements. In its TCRdb copy, this immuneACCESS table keeps in-frame sequences only and misses some clones. Where compared with another copy, unresolved V genes explain less than half of these, and the others have no known cause. V and J calls and clone size come straight from that table; D and trimming were deduced from the DNA. This sample has over 100,000 clones in its table, and 75% to 85% of those were observed once. About 5% of the sample is held by the ten biggest clonotypes.

The collaborating institutions used their own protocols to collect whole blood in K2EDTA tubes. For TCRbeta analysis, collaborators shipped samples in one of three forms: frozen whole blood, isolated PBMCs, or DNA extracted from either of those sample types. Source material: peripheral blood. The receptor chain draws on TRBV19 and TRBJ1-4; TRBD1 could be the D gene, as 5 bases match. The clonotype was recovered from a man in his 60s with acute or convalescent COVID-19. The CDR3 amino acid sequence is: CASSMGQGGNEKLFF. The base sequence is TGTGCCAGTAGTATGGGGCAGGGTGGTAATGAAAAACTGTTTTTT.